What follows is one T cell receptor beta chain and its context. The data were taken from a study of blood T cell repertoires in COVID-19. Background on the study: The United States, Italy and Spain were the sources of the acute and convalescent COVID-19 samples.

As originally analysed: Estimated nucleated cell counts came from reference gene primer amplification. Clones were sequenced by immunoSEQ multiplex PCR, and TCRdb holds only the in-frame ones, with some missing. V and J calls and clone size are those listed in that table; D and trimming were worked out from the DNA. The profile covers 75,000 to 100,000 clones, with about 86% appearing a single time and about 1.7% taken by the ten largest. The receptor was isolated from a man older than 75 with acute or convalescent COVID-19. Material: peripheral blood.

The CDR3 DNA reads TGTGCCAGCAGCTTCGCCGGGACAGGGGGTGATCAGCCCCAGCATTTT. This encodes CASSFAGTGGDQPQHF. The chain couples TRBV7-8 to TRBJ1-5; TRBD1 agrees at 11 bases. V lost 3 bases to trimming and J lost 5 bases; unmatched junction nucleotides: 6. In germline, CDR1 is SGHVS, CDR2 FQNEAQ. The CDR3 loop spans 16 amino acids. Full variable domain (missing parts from reference TRBV7-8 and TRBJ1-5): GAGVSQSPRYKVAKRGQDVALRCDPISGHVSLFWYQQALGQGPEFLTYFQNEAQLDKSGLPSDRFFAERPEGSVSTLKIQRTQQEDSAVYLCASSFAGTGGDQPQHFGDGTRLSIL.